The T cell receptor (beta chain) under discussion was sequenced for a study of vaccination and CD4 T cells after COVID-19. Germline V gene sequence: CDR1 LNHNV, CDR2 YYDKDF (reference sequence). The CDR3 totals 17 residues. V was pared by 3 bases and J by 2 bases, with 7 bases of the junction left unmatched. The Oncomine TCR Beta short-read assay was applied to DNA of cultured CD4+ T cells. TCRdb re-derived calls from the PCR reads in MiXCR, one entry per CDR3 protein. Found here are approximately 17,000 distinct CDR3 sequences, 48% of them singletons; the top ten hold 4.5% to 6%. In this sample, this clonotype turned up a few times. Its specificity is not known. Study findings and constraints: Convalescent patients displayed spike mono-reactivity in 304 of 307 vaccine-specific clones.

The treatment: roughly 10-day PBMC culture with coronavirus spike peptide pools or control peptides (ViraFEST assay). TCR sequencing followed the expansion of antigen-specific T cells with peptide pools in ViraFEST. Alongside approximately 10 IU/ml IL-2 and roughly 9.5 ug/ml peptide pools, PBMCs were cultured at two million per well. The sequencing used CD4+ T cells from blood, cultured in vitro, collected before SARS-CoV-2 vaccination. The rearrangement links TRBV15 to TRBJ1-6, with 7 bases lining up with TRBD1. The receptor was isolated from a human donor who had recovered from COVID-19. The CDR3 DNA reads as TGTGCCACCAGCAGCGAACCACAGGGGACCTATAATTCACCCCTCCACTTT. Translating gives CATSSEPQGTYNSPLHF.